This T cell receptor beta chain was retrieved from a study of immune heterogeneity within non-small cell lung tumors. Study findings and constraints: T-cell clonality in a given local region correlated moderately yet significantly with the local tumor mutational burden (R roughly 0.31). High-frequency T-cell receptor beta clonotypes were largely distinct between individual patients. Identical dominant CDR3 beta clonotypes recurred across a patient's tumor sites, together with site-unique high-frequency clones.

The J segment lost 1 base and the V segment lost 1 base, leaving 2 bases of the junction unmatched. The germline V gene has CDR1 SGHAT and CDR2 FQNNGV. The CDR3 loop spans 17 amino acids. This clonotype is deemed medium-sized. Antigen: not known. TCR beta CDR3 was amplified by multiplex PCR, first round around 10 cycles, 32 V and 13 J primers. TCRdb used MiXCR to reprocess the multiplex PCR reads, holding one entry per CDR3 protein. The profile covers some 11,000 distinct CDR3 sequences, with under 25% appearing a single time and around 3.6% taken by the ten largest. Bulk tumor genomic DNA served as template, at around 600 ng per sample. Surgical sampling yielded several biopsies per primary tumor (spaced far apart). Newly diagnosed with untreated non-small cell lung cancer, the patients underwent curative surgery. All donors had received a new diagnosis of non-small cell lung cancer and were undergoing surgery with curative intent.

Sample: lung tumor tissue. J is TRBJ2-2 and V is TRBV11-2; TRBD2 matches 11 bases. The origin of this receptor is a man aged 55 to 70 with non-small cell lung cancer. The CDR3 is CASSLVLAGGNTGELFF. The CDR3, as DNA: TGTGCCAGCAGCTTAGTCCTAGCGGGAGGGAACACCGGGGAGCTGTTTTTT. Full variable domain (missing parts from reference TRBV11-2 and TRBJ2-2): EAGVAQSPRYKIIEKRQSVAFWCNPISGHATLYWYQQILGQGPKLLIQFQNNGVVDDSQLPKDRFSAERLKGVDSTLKIQPAKLEDSAVYLCASSLVLAGGNTGELFFGEGSRLTVL.